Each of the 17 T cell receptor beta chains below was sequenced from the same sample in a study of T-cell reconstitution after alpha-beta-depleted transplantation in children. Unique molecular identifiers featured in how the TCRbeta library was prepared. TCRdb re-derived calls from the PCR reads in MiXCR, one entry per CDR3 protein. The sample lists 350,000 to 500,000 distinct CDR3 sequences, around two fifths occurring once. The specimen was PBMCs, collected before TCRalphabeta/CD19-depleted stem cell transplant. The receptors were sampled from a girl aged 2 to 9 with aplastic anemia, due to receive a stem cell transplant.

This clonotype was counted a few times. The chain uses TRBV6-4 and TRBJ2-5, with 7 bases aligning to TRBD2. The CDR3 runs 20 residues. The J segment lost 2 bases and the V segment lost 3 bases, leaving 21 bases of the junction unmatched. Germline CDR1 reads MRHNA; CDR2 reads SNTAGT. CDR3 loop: CASSDRGLAAGRFLQETQYF. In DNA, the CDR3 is TGTGCCAGCAGTGATCGGGGTCTAGCGGCAGGAAGATTCCTACAAGAGACCCAGTACTTC.

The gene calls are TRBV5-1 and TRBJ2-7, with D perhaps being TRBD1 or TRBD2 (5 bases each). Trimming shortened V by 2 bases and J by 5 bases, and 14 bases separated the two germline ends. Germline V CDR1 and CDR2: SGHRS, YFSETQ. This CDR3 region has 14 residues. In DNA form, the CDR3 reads TGCGCCAGCAGCTTTCGGGGCTACGGGAACGAGCAGTACTTC. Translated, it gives CASSFRGYGNEQYF.

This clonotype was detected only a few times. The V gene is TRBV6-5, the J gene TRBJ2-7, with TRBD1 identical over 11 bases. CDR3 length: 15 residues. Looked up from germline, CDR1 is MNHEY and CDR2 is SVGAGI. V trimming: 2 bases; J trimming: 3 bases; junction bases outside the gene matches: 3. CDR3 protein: CASSYGQGAVYEQYF. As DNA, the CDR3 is TGTGCCAGCAGTTACGGACAGGGGGCTGTCTACGAGCAGTACTTC.

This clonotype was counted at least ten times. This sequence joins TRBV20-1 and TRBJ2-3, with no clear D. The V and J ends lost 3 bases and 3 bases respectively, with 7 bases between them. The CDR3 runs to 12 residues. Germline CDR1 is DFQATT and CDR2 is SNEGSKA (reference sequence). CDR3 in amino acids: CSARRTTDTQYF. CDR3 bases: TGCAGTGCTAGGAGAACGACAGATACGCAGTATTTT.

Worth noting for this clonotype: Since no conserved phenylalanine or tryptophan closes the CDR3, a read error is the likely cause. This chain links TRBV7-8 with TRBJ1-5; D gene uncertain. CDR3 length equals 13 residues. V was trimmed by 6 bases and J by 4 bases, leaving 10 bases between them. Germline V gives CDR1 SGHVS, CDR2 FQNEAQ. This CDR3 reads CASSGRANQPQHL. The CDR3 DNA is TGTGCCAGCAGTGGACGGGCTAATCAGCCCCAGCATCTT.

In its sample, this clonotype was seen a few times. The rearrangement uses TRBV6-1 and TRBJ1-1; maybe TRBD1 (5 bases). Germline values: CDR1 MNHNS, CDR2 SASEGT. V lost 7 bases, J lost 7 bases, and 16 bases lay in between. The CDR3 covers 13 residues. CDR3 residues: CASTTNWGDEAFF. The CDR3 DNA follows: TGTGCCAGCACCACGAACTGGGGGGATGAAGCTTTCTTT.

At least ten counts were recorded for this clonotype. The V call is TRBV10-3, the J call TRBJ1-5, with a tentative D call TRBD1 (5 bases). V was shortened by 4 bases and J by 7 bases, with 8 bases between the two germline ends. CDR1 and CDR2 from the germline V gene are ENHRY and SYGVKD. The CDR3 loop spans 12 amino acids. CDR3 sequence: CAISVGGQPQHF. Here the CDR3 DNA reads TGTGCCATCAGTGTGGGGGGACAGCCCCAGCATTTT.

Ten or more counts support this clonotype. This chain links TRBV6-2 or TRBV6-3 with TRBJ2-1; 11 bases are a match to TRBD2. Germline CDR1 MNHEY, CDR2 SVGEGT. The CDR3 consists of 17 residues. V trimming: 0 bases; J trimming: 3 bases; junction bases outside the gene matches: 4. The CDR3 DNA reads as TGTGCCAGCAGTTACTCGAGACTAGCGGGATTCTACAATGAGCAGTTCTTC. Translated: CASSYSRLAGFYNEQFF.

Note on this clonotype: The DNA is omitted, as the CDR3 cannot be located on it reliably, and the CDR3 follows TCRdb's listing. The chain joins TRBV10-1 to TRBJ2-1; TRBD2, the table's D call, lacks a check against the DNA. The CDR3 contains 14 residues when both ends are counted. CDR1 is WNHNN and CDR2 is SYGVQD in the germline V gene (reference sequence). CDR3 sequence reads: CASRVCWASGSTFF.

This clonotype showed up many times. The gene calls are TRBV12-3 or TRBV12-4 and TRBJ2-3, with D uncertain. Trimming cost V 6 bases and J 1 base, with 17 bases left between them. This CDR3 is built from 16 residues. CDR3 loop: CASSLEFGQGTDTQYF. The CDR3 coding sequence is TGTGCCAGCAGCTTGGAGTTTGGGCAGGGCACAGATACGCAGTATTTT.

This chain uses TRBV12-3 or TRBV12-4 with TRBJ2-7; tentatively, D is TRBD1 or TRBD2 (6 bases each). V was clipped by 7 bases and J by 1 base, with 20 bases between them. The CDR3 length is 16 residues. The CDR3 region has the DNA TGTGCCAGCAACTCTCTGGGGGGCAAAGGGTCCTACGAGCAGTACTTC. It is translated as CASNSLGGKGSYEQYF.

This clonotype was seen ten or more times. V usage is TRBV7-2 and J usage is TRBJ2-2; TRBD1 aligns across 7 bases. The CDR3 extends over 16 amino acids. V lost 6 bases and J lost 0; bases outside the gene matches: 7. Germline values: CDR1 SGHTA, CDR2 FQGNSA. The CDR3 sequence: CASSLTGQTNTGELFF. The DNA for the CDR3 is TGTGCCAGCAGTCTAACGGGACAGACGAACACCGGGGAGCTGTTTTTT. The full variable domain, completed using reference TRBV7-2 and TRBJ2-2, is GAGVSQSPSNKVTEKGKDVELRCDPISGHTALYWYRQSLGQGLEFLIYFQGNSAPDKSGLPSDRFSAERTGGSVSTLTIQRTQQEDSAVYLCASSLTGQTNTGELFFGEGSRLTVL.

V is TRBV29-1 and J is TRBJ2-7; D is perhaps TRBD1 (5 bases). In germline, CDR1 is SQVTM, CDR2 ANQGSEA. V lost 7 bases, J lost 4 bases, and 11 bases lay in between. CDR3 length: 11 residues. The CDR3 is CSALTDYEQYF. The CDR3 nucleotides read TGCAGCGCCTTGACAGATTACGAGCAGTACTTC.

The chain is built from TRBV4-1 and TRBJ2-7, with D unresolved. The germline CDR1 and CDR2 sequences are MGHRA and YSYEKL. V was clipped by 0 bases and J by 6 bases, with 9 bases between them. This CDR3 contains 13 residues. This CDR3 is CASSQDDPLEQYF. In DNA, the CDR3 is TGCGCCAGCAGCCAAGACGACCCCCTCGAGCAGTACTTC.

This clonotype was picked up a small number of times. CDR3 nucleotide sequence: TGCGCCAGCAGCTTGGTGGACAGGGGGCCGAGCTCCTATAATTCACCCCTCCACTTT. Residues: CASSLVDRGPSSYNSPLHF. The chain links TRBV5-1 to TRBJ1-6; 11 nucleotides agree with TRBD1. The CDR3 covers 19 residues. Germline CDR1 and CDR2: SGHRS and YFSETQ. J lost 0 bases, V lost 0 bases, and 5 bases had no gene match.

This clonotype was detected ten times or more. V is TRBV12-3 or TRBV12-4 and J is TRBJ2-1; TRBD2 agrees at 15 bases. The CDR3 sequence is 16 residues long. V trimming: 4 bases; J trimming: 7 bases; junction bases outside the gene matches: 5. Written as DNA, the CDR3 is TGTGCCAGCAGTTCCTCCGGACTAGCGGGAGGGAATGAGCAGTTCTTC. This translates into CASSSSGLAGGNEQFF.

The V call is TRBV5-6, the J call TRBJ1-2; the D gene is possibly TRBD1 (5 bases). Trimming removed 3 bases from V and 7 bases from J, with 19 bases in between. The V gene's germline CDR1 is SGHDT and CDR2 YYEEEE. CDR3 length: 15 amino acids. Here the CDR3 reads CASSYSGTVRSGYTF. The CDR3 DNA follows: TGTGCCAGCAGCTATTCCGGGACGGTGAGGAGTGGCTACACCTTC.